This T cell receptor beta chain emerged from a study of blood T cells in healthy people across ages. Study-wide findings and caveats: Investigators viewed diversity estimates from one million T cells as underestimates, the study reported. Age brought a roughly linear fall in TCR beta diversity measured per million T cells. PBMCs went unsorted, and a conclusive naive versus antigen-experienced comparison was therefore prevented.

A second PCR of 7 to 11 cycles used a sample-barcoded 5' primer and a J-beta primer mix. Each cDNA molecule was tagged by a template-switch adaptor with 12 random nucleotides. TCRdb ran MiXCR on the 5' RACE reads and lists one entry per CDR3 protein. This sample carries around 940,000 distinct CDR3 sequences, 51% of them seen once, and the ten largest clones take about a fifth. From germline, CDR1 is LNHNV and CDR2 YYDKDF (reference sequence). The CDR3 runs 15 residues. Of note for this clonotype: Its cognate antigen is unknown. A junction end diverges from the germline sequence, so it may reflect a read error.

The rearrangement joins TRBV15 to TRBJ2-7; D perhaps matches TRBD2 (5 bases). This sequence originates from a woman aged 55-70 years in good health. Sequenced material: blood. The CDR3 coding sequence is TGTGCCACCAGAAGAGCCCGGGAAACCTCCTACGAGCAGTACTTC. It translates to CATRRARETSYEQYF.